Listed below are T cell receptor beta chains from one sample, sequenced in a study of human T cells and chemical hapten exposure. MiXCR, applied by TCRdb to the RACE reads, yields one record per CDR3 protein. The table includes around 380,000 distinct CDR3 sequences, around 5.5% detected once. The specimen was whole blood, collected in connection with sensitization to the hapten diphenylcyclopropenone (DPC). The receptors derive from a woman aged 18-30 years with alopecia areata. Some clones in this sample may be carry-over from other donors' samples. Each CDR3 is given with its conserved first and last residue.

v_gene,j_gene,CDR3aa
TRBV20-1,TRBJ2-1,CSARIQRGSQYNEQFF
TRBV27,TRBJ2-7,CASSLAGGYEQYF
TRBV5-5,TRBJ2-2,CASSLSGGANTGELFF
TRBV20-1,TRBJ2-7,CSARVLAGYEQYF
TRBV7-3,TRBJ2-3,CASSPDGGSPDTQYF
TRBV4-1,TRBJ1-2,CASSQDLGGRGYTF
TRBV15,TRBJ1-5,CATSRDRAREQPQHF
TRBV10-3,TRBJ2-5,CAISEAGGAKTQYF
TRBV14,TRBJ2-2,CASSQDLIAVHTGELFF
TRBV5-1,TRBJ2-3,CASSLGDRVEDTQYF
TRBV7-2,TRBJ1-2,CASSLGRPAGLINYGYTF
TRBV4-2,TRBJ1-6,CASSPAVGSPLHF
TRBV6-1,TRBJ2-1,CASRDSLGAYNEQFF
TRBV28,TRBJ2-3,CASSGWTGTDTQYF
TRBV3-1,TRBJ2-5,CATFETGAQETQYF
TRBV12-3/TRBV12-4,TRBJ1-1,CASITTGGLNTEAFF
TRBV10-3,TRBJ2-3,CAISELSTSTDTQYF
TRBV9,TRBJ2-3,CASSVGRPPTDTQYF
TRBV10-3,TRBJ1-5,CAISVSGRNQPQHF
TRBV7-9,TRBJ2-7,CASSLAAKDRTYEQYF